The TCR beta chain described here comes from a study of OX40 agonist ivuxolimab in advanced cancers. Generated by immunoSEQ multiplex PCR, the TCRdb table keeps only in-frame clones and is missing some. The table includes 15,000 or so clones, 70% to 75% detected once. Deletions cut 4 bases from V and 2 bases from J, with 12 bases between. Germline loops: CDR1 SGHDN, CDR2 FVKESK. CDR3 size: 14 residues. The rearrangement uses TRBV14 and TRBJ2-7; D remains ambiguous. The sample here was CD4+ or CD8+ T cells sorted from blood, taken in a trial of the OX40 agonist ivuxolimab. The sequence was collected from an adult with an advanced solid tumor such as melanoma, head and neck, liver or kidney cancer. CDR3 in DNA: TGTGCCAGCAGCCGAACCGGGCCCCCCTACGAGCAGTACTTC. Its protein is CASSRTGPPYEQYF.